The next 21 T cell receptor beta chains were all read from a single sample in a study of cytomegalovirus exposure and HLA in healthy donors. PCR used 60 Vbeta primers and 13 Jbeta primers. Libraries were prepared by immunoSEQ multiplex PCR; TCRdb keeps only in-frame clonotypes and omits some of them. The repertoire holds 200,000 to 250,000 clones, with roughly 80% as singletons. The material sequenced was PBMCs. The source is a girl aged 10-17 years in good health and CMV-seronegative.

The chain combines TRBV10-3 with TRBJ2-7; D unresolved. Germline assignment: CDR1 ENHRY and CDR2 SYGVKD. V was pared by 4 bases and J by 3 bases, with 13 bases between. This CDR3 comprises 14 residues. The CDR3 bases are TGTGCCATCAGTGCCGCAGGTGGGTACTACGAGCAGTACTTC. Protein sequence: CAISAAGGYYEQYF.

V is TRBV6-4 and J is TRBJ1-6; possibly TRBD1 for D (6 bases). The V gene's germline CDR1 is MRHNA and CDR2 SNTAGT. The V end lost 4 bases, the J end lost 10 bases, and 26 bases lay between the germline ends. The CDR3 has 18 residues. This CDR3 reads CASSGPHEQGPFTSPLHF. The CDR3 DNA reads as TGTGCCAGCAGTGGACCCCACGAACAGGGTCCGTTTACATCACCCCTCCACTTT.

This chain uses TRBV4-3 with TRBJ1-2; 8 bases agree with TRBD1. The CDR3 extends over 15 amino acids. Germline CDR1 is LGHNA and CDR2 is YSLEER. V was pared by 0 bases and J by 4 bases, with 4 bases of the junction left unmatched. CDR3 sequence: CASSQEAGGAYGYTF. The DNA of the CDR3 is TGCGCCAGCAGCCAAGAGGCAGGGGGCGCCTATGGCTACACCTTC.

J is TRBJ1-2 and V is TRBV18, with D uncertain. The CDR3 loop spans 15 amino acids. CDR1 is KGHSH, CDR2 LQKENI, per germline. V lost 3 bases, J lost 4 bases, and 15 bases lay in between. CDR3 amino acids: CASSPLVDLIYGYTF. Written as DNA, the CDR3 is TGTGCCAGCTCACCCCTAGTCGATCTTATCTATGGCTACACCTTC. Drawing the rest from reference TRBV18 and TRBJ1-2, the complete variable domain is NAGVMQNPRHLVRRRGQEARLRCSPMKGHSHVYWYRQLPEEGLKFMVYLQKENIIDESGMPKERFSAEFPKEGPSILRIQQVVRGDSAAYFCASSPLVDLIYGYTFGSGTRLTVV.

The chain employs TRBV5-1 and TRBJ2-3, with 7 bases identical to TRBD2. The junction had 16 bases not matched to a gene; V was cut back by 4 bases and J by 2 bases. Germline V gene data show CDR1 as SGHRS and CDR2 as YFSETQ. The CDR3 is 18 residues long. The chain's CDR3 is CASSLHQLANHDTDTQYF. The DNA for the CDR3 is TGCGCCAGCAGCCTCCACCAACTAGCGAATCATGACACAGATACGCAGTATTTT.

The gene calls are TRBV28 and TRBJ2-7, with 8 bases that match TRBD2. The germline gives CDR1 MDHEN, CDR2 SYDVKM. The ends lost 6 bases at V and 4 bases at J; junction bases unmatched: 17. The CDR3 runs to 17 residues. In DNA, the CDR3 is TGTGCCAGCAGGTTGGGTGGCGGGGGGACATACAAATACGAGCAGTACTTC. Encoded protein: CASRLGGGGTYKYEQYF.

The chain employs TRBV19 and TRBJ2-7; 7 bases line up with TRBD1. The CDR3 covers 14 residues. CDR1 and CDR2 from the germline V gene are LNHDA and SQIVND (reference sequence). The trim removed 10 bases at V and 6 bases at J, leaving 15 bases unmatched. In DNA, the CDR3 is TGTGCCACCCGCCCCAGGGGGAACCGTGGCGAGCAGTACTTC. Translation: CATRPRGNRGEQYF.

V and J are TRBV6-6 and TRBJ1-4; 10 nucleotides agree with TRBD1. The CDR3 consists of 14 residues. Germline loops: CDR1 MNHNY, CDR2 SVGAGI (reference sequence). The J segment lost 5 bases and the V segment lost 6 bases, leaving 3 bases of the junction unmatched. CDR3 sequence (DNA): TGTGCCAGCAGGACGGACAGGGGGAATGAAAAACTGTTTTTT. This translates into CASRTDRGNEKLFF.

This clone was seen only a few times. The gene calls are TRBV6-4 and TRBJ2-3; D possibly corresponds to TRBD2 (6 bases). V gave up 4 bases and J gave up 1 base, with 6 bases separating them. This CDR3 has 13 amino acids. Germline assignment: CDR1 MRHNA and CDR2 SNTAGT. The CDR3: CASSASGTDTQYF. The CDR3 DNA follows: TGTGCCAGCAGTGCTAGCGGCACAGATACGCAGTATTTT.

The J gene is TRBJ1-3, the V gene TRBV6-5; 8 bases line up with TRBD1. This CDR3 spans 15 amino acids. Losses at the gene ends were 5 bases for V and 0 bases for J; bases not matched to a gene: 3. CDR1 and CDR2 from the germline V gene are MNHEY and SVGAGI. The CDR3 DNA is TGTGCCAGCAGTCGGGACAGGATCTCTGGAAACACCATATATTTT. Translation: CASSRDRISGNTIYF.

The chain is built from TRBV7-9 and TRBJ2-7; TRBD1 aligns across 9 bases. With 5 bases clipped from V and 7 bases from J, the junction kept 12 bases outside the gene matches. CDR1 is SEHNR, CDR2 FQNEAQ, per germline (reference sequence). The CDR3 covers 15 residues. The CDR3 DNA is TGTGCCAGCAGCCGGACCGGGACAGGGTTCTATGAGCAGTACTTC. Protein product: CASSRTGTGFYEQYF.

V usage is TRBV29-1 and J usage is TRBJ2-5; D ambiguous. CDR1 SQVTM and CDR2 ANQGSEA come from the germline V gene. Trimming removed 5 bases from V and 0 bases from J, with 7 bases in between. The CDR3 is 12 amino acids. The CDR3 loop is CSVPDYQETQYF. The DNA of the CDR3 is TGCAGCGTTCCTGACTACCAAGAGACCCAGTACTTC.

The chain has TRBV28 and TRBJ2-3; the match to TRBD1 covers 7 bases. Germline trimming cut 11 bases from V and 7 bases from J; bases unmatched to any gene: 15. The CDR3 is 14 amino acids. The germline CDR1 and CDR2 sequences are MDHEN and SYDVKM. The CDR3 nucleotides read TGTGCCGCCCGGGACAGCAGCTCGGTAAATACGCAGTATTTT. Its protein product is CAARDSSSVNTQYF. Combining the CDR3 with reference TRBV28 and TRBJ2-3 gives the whole variable domain DVKVTQSSRYLVKRTGEKVFLECVQDMDHENMFWYRQDPGLGLRLIYFSYDVKMKEKGDIPEGYSVSREKKERFSLILESASTNQTSMYLCAARDSSSVNTQYFGPGTRLTVL.

The chain is built from TRBV19 and TRBJ2-7; maybe TRBD1 (6 bases). The length of the CDR3 is 14 residues. V lost 3 bases and J 5 bases, leaving 14 bases between the germline ends. The V gene's germline CDR1 is LNHDA and CDR2 SQIVND (reference sequence). CDR3 sequence reads: CASSISRGINEQYF. CDR3 bases: TGTGCCAGTAGTATCTCCAGGGGAATTAACGAGCAGTACTTC.

This chain joins TRBV6-5 and TRBJ2-2, with D hard to call. The CDR3 has 12 amino acids. The V and J ends lost 5 bases and 5 bases respectively, with 6 bases between them. Germline-derived CDR1 and CDR2 are MNHEY and SVGAGI. The CDR3 DNA reads as TGTGCCAGCAGTACTCTTACCGGGGAGCTGTTTTTT. Translated: CASSTLTGELFF.

CDR3 protein: CASSIGEGYGYTF. DNA of the CDR3: TGTGCCAGTAGTATAGGGGAGGGCTATGGCTACACCTTC. The chain carries TRBV19 and TRBJ1-2; D not resolved. Germline values: CDR1 LNHDA, CDR2 SQIVND (reference sequence). CDR3 length: 13 residues. The ends were cut back, 1 base at V and 4 bases at J, with 7 bases in the middle.

This clone was recorded a few times. The CDR3 sequence is CASSLLSEGNTEAFF. The CDR3 bases are TGCGCCAGCAGCTTGTTGTCCGAGGGGAACACTGAAGCTTTCTTT. V gene TRBV5-1 combines with J gene TRBJ1-1; D uncertain. CDR3 length equals 15 residues. V shed 1 base and J shed 1 base, with 11 bases lying between them. From germline, CDR1 is SGHRS and CDR2 YFSETQ.

Many counts were recorded for this clone. V gene TRBV6-1 combines with J gene TRBJ2-7, with 9 positions matching TRBD1. This CDR3 spans 14 amino acids. CDR1 is MNHNS, CDR2 SASEGT, per germline. The J segment lost 5 bases and the V segment lost 11 bases, leaving 13 bases of the junction unmatched. CDR3 sequence (DNA): TGTGCCTGTTCCAGGACAGGGGAGGGGGACGAGCAGTACTTC. Translating it yields CACSRTGEGDEQYF.

The J gene is TRBJ2-3, the V gene TRBV7-6; D not resolved. V was pared by 5 bases and J by 1 base, with 13 bases between. Germline loops: CDR1 SGHVS, CDR2 FNYEAQ. The CDR3 is 15 residues long. This chain's CDR3 is CASSRLRRGTDTQYF. CDR3 sequence (DNA): TGTGCCAGCAGCCGACTCCGACGGGGCACAGATACGCAGTATTTT.

This chain uses TRBV5-5 with TRBJ2-7; D is ambiguous. The CDR3 covers 14 residues. Germline CDR1 and CDR2: SGHKS and YYEKEE (reference sequence). V lost 4 bases to trimming and J lost 0 bases, with 11 bases between them. CDR3 sequence reads: CASSPHASSYEQYF. As DNA, the CDR3 is TGTGCCAGCAGCCCTCACGCGAGCTCCTACGAGCAGTACTTC.

The chain has TRBV5-1 and TRBJ2-1; D gene unclear. The germline V gene has CDR1 SGHRS and CDR2 YFSETQ. This CDR3 contains 11 residues. Trimming shortened V by 4 bases and J by 10 bases, and 9 bases separated the two germline ends. The CDR3 protein is CASSLSEEQFF. The CDR3 DNA is TGCGCCAGCAGCCTCTCGGAGGAGCAGTTCTTC.